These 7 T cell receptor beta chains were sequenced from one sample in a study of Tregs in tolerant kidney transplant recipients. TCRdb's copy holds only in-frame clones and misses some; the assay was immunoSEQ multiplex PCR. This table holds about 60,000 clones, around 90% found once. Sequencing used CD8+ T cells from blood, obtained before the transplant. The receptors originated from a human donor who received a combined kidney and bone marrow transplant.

Here the CDR3 DNA reads TGTGCCAGTAGTATAGCTCCAGGGCCCTATCAGCCCCAGCATTTT. It specifies CASSIAPGPYQPQHF. The chain couples TRBV19 to TRBJ1-5; D may be TRBD1 (5 bases). This CDR3 is 15 amino acids long. V lost 1 base and J 5 bases, leaving 12 bases between the germline ends. CDR1 is LNHDA, CDR2 SQIVND, per germline (reference sequence).

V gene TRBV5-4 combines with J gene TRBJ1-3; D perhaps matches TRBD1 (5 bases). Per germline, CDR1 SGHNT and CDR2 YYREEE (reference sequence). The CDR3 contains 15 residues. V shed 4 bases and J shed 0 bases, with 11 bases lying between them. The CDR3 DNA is TGTGCCAGCAGCCCGGGGACTCACTCTGGAAACACCATATATTTT. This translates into CASSPGTHSGNTIYF.

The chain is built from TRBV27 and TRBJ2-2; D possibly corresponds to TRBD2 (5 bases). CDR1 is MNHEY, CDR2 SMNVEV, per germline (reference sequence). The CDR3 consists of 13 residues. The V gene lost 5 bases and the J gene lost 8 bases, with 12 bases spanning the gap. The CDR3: CASSRDSIGELFF. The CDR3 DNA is TGTGCCAGCAGTCGGGATTCCATTGGGGAGCTGTTTTTT.

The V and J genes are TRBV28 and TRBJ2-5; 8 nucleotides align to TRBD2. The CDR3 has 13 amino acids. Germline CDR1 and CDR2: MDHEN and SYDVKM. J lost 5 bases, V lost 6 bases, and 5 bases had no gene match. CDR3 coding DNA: TGTGCCAGCAGCGGGGGGGCTAGGGAGACCCAGTACTTC. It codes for CASSGGARETQYF.

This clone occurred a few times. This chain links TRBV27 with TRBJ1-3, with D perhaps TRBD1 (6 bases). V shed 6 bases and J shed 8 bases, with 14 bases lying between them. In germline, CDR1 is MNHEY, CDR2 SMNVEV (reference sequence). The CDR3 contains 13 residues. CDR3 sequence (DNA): TGTGCCAGCAGCACAGGGTTTATGGACACCATATATTTT. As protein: CASSTGFMDTIYF.

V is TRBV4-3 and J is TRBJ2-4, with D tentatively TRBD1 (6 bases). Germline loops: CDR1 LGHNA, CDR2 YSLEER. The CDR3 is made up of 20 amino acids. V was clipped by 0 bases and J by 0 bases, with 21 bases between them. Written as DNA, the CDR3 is TGCGCCAGCAGCCAAGACGAGGGACACCATGAGGAACTAGCCAAAAACATTCAGTACTTC. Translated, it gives CASSQDEGHHEELAKNIQYF.

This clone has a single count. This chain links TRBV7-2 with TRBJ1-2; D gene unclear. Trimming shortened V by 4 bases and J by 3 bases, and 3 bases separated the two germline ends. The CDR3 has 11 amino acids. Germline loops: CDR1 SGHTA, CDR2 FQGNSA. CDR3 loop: CASSSYYGYTF. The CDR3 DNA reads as TGTGCCAGCAGCTCCTACTATGGCTACACCTTC.